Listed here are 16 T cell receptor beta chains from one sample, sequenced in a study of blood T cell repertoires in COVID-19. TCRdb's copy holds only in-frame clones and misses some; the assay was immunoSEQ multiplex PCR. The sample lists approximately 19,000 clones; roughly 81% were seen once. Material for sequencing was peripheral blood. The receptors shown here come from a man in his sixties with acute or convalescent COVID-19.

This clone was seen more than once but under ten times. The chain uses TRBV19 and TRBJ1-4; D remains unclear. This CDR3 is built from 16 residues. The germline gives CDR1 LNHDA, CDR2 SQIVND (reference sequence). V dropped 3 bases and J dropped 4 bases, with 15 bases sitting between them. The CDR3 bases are TGTGCCAGTAGTATCAGAGGGAAGGGAGTTAATGAAAAACTGTTTTTT. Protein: CASSIRGKGVNEKLFF.

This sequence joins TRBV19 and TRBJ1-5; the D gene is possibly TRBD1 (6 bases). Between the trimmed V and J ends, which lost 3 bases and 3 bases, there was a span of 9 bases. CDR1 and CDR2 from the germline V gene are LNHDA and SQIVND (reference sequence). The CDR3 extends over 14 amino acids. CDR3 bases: TGTGCCAGTAGTATCTGGGACACCAATCAGCCCCAGCATTTT. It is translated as CASSIWDTNQPQHF.

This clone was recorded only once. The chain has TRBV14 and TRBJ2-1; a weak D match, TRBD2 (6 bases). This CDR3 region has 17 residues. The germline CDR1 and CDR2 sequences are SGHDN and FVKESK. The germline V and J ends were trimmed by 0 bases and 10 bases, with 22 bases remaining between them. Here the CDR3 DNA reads TGTGCCAGCAGCCAAGATCGGCCGGGACTTAGGAGGGCGGAGCAGTTCTTC. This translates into CASSQDRPGLRRAEQFF. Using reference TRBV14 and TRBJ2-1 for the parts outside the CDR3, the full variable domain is EAGVTQFPSHSVIEKGQTVTLRCDPISGHDNLYWYRRVMGKEIKFLLHFVKESKQDESGMPNNRFLAERTGGTYSTLKVQPAELEDSGVYFCASSQDRPGLRRAEQFFGPGTRLTVL.

CDR3 residues: CASSESGMSRLAGWGEQFF. DNA of the CDR3: TGCGCCAGCAGTGAGTCCGGTATGTCTCGGCTAGCGGGGTGGGGTGAGCAGTTCTTC. The V and J genes are TRBV10-1 and TRBJ2-1; TRBD2 aligns across 9 bases. V lost 0 bases to trimming and J lost 9 bases; unmatched junction nucleotides: 18. CDR1 WNHNN and CDR2 SYGVQD come from the germline V gene (reference sequence). This CDR3 contains 19 residues.

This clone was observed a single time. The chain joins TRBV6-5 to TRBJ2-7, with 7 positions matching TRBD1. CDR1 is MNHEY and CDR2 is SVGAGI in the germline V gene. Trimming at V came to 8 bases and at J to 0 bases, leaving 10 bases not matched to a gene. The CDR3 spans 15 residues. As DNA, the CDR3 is TGTGCCAGCTCCTTCATACAGGGGTCCTCCTACGAGCAGTACTTC. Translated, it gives CASSFIQGSSYEQYF.

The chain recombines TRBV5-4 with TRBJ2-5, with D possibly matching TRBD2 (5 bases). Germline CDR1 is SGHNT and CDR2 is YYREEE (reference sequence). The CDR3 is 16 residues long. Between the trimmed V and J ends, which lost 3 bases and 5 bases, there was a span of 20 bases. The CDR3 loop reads CASSSPISGVRETQYF. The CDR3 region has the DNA TGTGCCAGCAGCTCGCCAATCTCCGGGGTTAGGGAGACCCAGTACTTC.

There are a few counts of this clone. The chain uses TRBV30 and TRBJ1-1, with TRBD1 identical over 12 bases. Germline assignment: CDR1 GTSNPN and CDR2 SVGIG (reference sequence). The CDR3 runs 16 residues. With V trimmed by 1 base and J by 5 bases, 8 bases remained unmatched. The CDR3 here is CAWSAGTGGASTEAFF. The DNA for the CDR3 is TGTGCCTGGAGTGCCGGGACAGGGGGCGCGAGTACTGAAGCTTTCTTT.

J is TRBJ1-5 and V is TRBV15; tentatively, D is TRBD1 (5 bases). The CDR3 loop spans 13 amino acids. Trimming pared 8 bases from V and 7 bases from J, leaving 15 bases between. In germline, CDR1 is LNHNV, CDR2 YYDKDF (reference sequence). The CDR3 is CATESRADQPQHF. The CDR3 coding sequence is TGTGCCACCGAATCCAGGGCGGACCAGCCCCAGCATTTT.

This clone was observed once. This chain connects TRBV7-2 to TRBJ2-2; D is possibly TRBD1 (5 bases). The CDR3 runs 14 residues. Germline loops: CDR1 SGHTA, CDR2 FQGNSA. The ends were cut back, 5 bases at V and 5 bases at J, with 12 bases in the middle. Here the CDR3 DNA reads TGTGCCAGCAGCCCCCAACAGGCAACCGGGGAGCTGTTTTTT. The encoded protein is CASSPQQATGELFF.

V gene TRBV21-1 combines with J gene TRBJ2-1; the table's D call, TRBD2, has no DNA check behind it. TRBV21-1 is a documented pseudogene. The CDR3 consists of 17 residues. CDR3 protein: CASSKAKLPSSYNEQFF. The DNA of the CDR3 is TGTGCCAGCAGCAAAGCGAAACTCCCGAGCTCCTACAATGAGCAGTTCTTC.

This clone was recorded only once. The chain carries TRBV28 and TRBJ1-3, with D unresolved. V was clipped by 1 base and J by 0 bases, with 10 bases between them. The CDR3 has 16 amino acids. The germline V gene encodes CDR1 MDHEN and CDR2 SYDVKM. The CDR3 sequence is CASSLLPSGSGNTIYF. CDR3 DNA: TGTGCCAGCAGTTTATTGCCTTCGGGCTCTGGAAACACCATATATTTT.

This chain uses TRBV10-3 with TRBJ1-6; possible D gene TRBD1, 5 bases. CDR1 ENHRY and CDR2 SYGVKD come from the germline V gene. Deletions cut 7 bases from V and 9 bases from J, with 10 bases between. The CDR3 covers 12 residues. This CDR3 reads CAIKTEISPLHF. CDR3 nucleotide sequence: TGTGCCATCAAGACAGAAATTTCACCCCTCCACTTT.

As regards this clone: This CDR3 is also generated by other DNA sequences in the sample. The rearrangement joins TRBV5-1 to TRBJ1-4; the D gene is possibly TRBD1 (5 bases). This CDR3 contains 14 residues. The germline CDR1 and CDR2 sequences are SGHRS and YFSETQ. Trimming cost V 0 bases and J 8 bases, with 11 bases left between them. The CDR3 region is CASSLGQGREKLFF. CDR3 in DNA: TGCGCCAGCAGCTTGGGGCAGGGAAGGGAAAAACTGTTTTTT. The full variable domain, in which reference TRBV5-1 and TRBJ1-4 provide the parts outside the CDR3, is KAGVTQTPRYLIKTRGQQVTLSCSPISGHRSVSWYQQTPGQGLQFLFEYFSETQRNKGNFPGRFSGRQFSNSRSEMNVSTLELGDSALYLCASSLGQGREKLFFGSGTQLSVL.

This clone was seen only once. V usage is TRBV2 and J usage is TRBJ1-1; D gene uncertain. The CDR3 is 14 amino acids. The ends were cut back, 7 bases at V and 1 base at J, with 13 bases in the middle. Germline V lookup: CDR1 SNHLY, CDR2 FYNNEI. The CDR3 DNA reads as TGTGCCAGCAAACAGAGATTGACGAACACTGAAGCTTTCTTT. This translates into CASKQRLTNTEAFF.

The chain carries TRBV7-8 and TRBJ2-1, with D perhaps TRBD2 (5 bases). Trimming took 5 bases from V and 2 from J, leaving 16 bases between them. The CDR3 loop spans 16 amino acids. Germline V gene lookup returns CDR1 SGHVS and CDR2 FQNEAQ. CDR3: CASSVLPGSTYNEQFF. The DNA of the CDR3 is TGTGCCAGCAGCGTATTACCGGGATCAACCTACAATGAGCAGTTCTTC.

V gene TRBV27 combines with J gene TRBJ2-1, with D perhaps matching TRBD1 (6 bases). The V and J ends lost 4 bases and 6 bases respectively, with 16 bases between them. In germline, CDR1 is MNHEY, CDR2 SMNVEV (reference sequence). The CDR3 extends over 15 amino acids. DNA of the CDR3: TGTGCCAGCAGTTCCACAGGGAGATATGGCAATGAGCAGTTCTTC. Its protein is CASSSTGRYGNEQFF.